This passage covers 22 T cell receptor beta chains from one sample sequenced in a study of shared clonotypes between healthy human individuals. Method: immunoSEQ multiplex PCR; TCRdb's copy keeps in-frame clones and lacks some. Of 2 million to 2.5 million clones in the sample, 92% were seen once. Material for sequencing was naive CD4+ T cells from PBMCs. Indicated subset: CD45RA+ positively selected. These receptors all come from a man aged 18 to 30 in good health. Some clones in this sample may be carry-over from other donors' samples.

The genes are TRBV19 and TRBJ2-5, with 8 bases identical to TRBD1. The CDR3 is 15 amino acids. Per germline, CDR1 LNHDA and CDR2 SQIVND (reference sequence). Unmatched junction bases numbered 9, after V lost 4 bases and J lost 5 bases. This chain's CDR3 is CASSTGQGNVETQYF. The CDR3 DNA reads TGTGCCAGTAGTACCGGACAGGGAAATGTTGAGACCCAGTACTTC.

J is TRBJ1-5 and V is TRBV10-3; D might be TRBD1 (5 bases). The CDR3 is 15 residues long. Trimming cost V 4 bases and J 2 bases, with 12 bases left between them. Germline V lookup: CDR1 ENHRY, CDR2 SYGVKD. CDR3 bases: TGTGCCATCAGTGGCCCGGACAACCGCAATCAGCCCCAGCATTTT. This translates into CAISGPDNRNQPQHF.

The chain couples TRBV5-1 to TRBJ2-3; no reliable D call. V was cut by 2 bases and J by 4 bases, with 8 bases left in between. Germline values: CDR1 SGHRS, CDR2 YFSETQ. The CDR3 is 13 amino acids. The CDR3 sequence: CASSLISADTQYF. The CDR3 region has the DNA TGCGCCAGCAGCTTAATCAGCGCAGATACGCAGTATTTT. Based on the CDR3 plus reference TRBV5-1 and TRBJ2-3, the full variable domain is KAGVTQTPRYLIKTRGQQVTLSCSPISGHRSVSWYQQTPGQGLQFLFEYFSETQRNKGNFPGRFSGRQFSNSRSEMNVSTLELGDSALYLCASSLISADTQYFGPGTRLTVL.

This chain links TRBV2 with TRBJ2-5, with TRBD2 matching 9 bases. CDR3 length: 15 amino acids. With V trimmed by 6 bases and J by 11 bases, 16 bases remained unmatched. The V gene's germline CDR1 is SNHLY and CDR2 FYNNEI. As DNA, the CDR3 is TGTGCCAGCAGCCCGACTAGCGGCCCCCCGAGGGAGCAGTACTTC. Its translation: CASSPTSGPPREQYF.

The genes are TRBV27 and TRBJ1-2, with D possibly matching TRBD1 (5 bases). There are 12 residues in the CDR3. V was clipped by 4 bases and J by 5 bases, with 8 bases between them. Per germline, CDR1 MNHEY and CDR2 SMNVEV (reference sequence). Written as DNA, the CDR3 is TGTGCCAGCAGTTCGTCAGGGTATGGCTACACCTTC. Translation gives CASSSSGYGYTF.

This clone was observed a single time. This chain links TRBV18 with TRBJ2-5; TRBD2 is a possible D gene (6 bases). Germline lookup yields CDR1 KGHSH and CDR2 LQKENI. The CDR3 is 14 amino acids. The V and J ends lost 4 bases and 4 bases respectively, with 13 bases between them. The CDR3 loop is CASSLGGNRETQYF. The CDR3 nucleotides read TGTGCCAGCTCACTTGGCGGGAATAGAGAGACCCAGTACTTC.

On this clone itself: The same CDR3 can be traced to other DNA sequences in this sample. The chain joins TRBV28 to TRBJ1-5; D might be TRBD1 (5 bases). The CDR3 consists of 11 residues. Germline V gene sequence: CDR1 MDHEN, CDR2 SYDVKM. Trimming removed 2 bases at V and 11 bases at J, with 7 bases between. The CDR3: CASSLGGAQHF. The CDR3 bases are TGTGCCAGCAGTTTAGGGGGGGCCCAGCATTTT.

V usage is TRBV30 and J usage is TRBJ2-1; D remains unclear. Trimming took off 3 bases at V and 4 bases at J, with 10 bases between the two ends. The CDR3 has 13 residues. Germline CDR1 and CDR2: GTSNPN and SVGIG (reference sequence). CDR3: CAWRASTYNEQFF. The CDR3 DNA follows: TGTGCCTGGAGGGCCTCTACTTACAATGAGCAGTTCTTC. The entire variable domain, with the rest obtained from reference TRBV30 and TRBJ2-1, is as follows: SQTIHQWPATLVQPVGSPLSLECTVEGTSNPNLYWYRQAAGRGLQLLFYSVGIGQISSEVPQNLSASRPQDRQFILSSKKLLLSDSGFYLCAWRASTYNEQFFGPGTRLTVL.

CDR3 protein: CASSLQDQETQYF. The CDR3 nucleotides read TGTGCCAGCAGCTTACAGGACCAAGAGACCCAGTACTTC. V gene TRBV5-8 combines with J gene TRBJ2-5, with TRBD1 as a possible D gene (5 bases). Germline V gene sequence: CDR1 SGHTS, CDR2 YDEGEE. Trimming cost V 2 bases and J 0 bases, with 5 bases left between them. CDR3 length: 13 amino acids.

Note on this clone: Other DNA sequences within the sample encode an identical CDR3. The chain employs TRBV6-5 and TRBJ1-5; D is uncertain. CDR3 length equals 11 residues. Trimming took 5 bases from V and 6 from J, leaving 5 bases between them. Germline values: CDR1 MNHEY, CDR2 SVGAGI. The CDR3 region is CASSEVQPQHF. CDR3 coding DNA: TGTGCCAGCAGTGAAGTTCAGCCCCAGCATTTT.

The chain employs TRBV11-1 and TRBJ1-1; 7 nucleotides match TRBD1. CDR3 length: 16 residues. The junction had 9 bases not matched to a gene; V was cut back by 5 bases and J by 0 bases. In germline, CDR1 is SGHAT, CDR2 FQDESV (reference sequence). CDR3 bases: TGTGCCAGCAGCCTTGCTAGCAGGGGGGTGAACACTGAAGCTTTCTTT. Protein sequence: CASSLASRGVNTEAFF.

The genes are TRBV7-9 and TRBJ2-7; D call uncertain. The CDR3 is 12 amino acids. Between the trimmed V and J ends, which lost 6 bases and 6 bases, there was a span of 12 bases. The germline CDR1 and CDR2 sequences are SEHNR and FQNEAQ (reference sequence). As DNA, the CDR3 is TGTGCCAGCAGTCCTGGAGCCCGCGAGCAGTACTTC. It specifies CASSPGAREQYF.

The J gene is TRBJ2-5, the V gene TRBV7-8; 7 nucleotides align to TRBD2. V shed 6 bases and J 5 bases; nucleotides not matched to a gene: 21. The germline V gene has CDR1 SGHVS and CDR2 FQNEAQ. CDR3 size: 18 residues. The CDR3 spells CASRLGRWGGGPRETQYF. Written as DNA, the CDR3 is TGTGCCAGCAGGCTGGGTCGATGGGGGGGAGGGCCTCGGGAGACCCAGTACTTC.

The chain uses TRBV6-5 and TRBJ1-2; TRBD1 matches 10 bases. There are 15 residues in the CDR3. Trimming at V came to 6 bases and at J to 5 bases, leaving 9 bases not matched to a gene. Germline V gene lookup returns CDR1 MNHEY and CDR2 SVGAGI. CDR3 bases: TGTGCCAGCAGGCGGGGACAGGGGAATCGGTATGGCTACACCTTC. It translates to CASRRGQGNRYGYTF.

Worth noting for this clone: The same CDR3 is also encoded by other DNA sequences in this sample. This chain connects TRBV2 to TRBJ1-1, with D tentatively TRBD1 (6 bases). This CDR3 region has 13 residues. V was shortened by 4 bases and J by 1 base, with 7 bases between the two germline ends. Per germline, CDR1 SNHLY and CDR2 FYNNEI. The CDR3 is CASSVGGNTEAFF. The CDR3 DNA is TGTGCCAGCAGTGTAGGGGGGAACACTGAAGCTTTCTTT.

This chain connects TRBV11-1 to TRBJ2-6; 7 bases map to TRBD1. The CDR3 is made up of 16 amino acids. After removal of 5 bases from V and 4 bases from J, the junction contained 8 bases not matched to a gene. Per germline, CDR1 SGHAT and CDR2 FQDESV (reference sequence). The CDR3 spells CASSPSRGSGANVLTF. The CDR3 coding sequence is TGTGCCAGCAGCCCGAGCAGGGGGTCCGGGGCCAACGTCCTGACTTTC.

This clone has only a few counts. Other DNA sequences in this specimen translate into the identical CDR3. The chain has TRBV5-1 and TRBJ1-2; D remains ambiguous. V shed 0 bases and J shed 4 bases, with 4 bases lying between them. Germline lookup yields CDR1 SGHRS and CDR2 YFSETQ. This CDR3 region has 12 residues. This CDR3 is CASSLGSYGYTF. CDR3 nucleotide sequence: TGCGCCAGCAGCTTGGGCAGCTATGGCTACACCTTC. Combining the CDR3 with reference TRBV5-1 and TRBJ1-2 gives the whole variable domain KAGVTQTPRYLIKTRGQQVTLSCSPISGHRSVSWYQQTPGQGLQFLFEYFSETQRNKGNFPGRFSGRQFSNSRSEMNVSTLELGDSALYLCASSLGSYGYTFGSGTRLTVV.

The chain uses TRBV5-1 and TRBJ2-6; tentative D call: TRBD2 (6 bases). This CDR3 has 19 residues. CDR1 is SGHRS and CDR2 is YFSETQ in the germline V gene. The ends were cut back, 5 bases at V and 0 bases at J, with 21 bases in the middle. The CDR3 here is CASSIKFGGDPSGANVLTF. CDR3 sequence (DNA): TGCGCCAGCAGTATCAAGTTTGGAGGGGATCCCTCTGGGGCCAACGTCCTGACTTTC.

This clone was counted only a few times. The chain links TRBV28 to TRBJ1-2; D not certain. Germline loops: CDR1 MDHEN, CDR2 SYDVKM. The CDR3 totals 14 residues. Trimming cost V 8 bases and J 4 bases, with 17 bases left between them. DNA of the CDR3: TGTGCCAGCCGCCCTAGCGGGCCCTTCTATGGCTACACCTTC. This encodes CASRPSGPFYGYTF.

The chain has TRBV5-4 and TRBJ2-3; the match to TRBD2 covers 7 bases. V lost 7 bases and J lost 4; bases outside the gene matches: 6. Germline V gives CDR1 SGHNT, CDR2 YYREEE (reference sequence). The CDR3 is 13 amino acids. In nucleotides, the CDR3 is TGTGCCAGCGGGGGGGGATCCTCAGATACGCAGTATTTT. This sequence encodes CASGGGSSDTQYF.

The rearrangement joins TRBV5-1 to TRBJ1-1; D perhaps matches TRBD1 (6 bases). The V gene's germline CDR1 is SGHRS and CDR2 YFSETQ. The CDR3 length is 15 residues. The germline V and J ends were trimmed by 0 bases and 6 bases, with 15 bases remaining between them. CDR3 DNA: TGCGCCAGCAGCTTGGACACAGGGATCTGGGCTGAAGCTTTCTTT. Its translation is CASSLDTGIWAEAFF.

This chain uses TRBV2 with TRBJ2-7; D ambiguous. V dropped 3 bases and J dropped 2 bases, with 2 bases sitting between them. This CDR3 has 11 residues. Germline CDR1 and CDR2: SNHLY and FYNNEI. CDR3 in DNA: TGTGCCAGCAGTGATGCCTACGAGCAGTACTTC. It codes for CASSDAYEQYF.